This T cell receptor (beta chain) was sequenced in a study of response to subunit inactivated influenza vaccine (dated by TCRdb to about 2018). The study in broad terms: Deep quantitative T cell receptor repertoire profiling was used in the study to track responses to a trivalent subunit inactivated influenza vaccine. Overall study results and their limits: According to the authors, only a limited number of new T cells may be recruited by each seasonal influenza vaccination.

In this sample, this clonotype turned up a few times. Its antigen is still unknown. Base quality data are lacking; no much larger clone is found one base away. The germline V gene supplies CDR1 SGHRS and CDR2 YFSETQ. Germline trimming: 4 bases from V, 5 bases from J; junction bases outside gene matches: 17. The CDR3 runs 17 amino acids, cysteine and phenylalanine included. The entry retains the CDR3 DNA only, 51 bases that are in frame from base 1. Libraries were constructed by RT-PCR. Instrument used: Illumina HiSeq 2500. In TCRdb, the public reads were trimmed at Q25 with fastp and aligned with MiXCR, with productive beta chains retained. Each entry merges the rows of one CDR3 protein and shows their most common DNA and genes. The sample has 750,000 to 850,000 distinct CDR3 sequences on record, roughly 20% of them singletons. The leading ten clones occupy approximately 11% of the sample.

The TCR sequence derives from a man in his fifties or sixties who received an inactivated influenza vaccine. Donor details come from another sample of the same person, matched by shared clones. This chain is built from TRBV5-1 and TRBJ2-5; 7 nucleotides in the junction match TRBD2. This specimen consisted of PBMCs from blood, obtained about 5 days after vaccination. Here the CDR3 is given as CASSLGVGGNSLETQYF. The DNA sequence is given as TGCGCCAGCAGCCTGGGAGTCGGGGGGAACTCGTTGGAGACCCAGTACTTC.